A single sample gave rise to the 32 T cell receptor beta chains below, sequenced in a study of neoadjuvant anti-PD-1 for oral cavity cancer. TCRdb's copy holds only in-frame clones and misses some; the assay was immunoSEQ multiplex PCR. Of 55,000 to 75,000 clones in the sample, approximately 87% were seen once. Documented time point: after neoadjuvant nivolumab, at surgical resection. The sequencing used PBMCs, collected after nivolumab (anti-PD-1) treatment. These receptors all stem from a person aged 35-79 years with oral cavity squamous cell carcinoma.

The chain is built from TRBV4-1 and TRBJ1-2, with D possibly being TRBD1 (6 bases). This CDR3 has 15 amino acids. V was trimmed by 3 bases and J by 1 base, leaving 12 bases between them. CDR1 and CDR2 (germline): MGHRA, YSYEKL. CDR3 residues: CASSHQGLVNYGYTF. The CDR3 nucleotides read TGCGCCAGCAGCCACCAGGGGCTGGTTAACTATGGCTACACCTTC.

This clone was counted once. The chain is built from TRBV7-9 and TRBJ2-2; 11 positions agree with TRBD1. Germline V gene sequence: CDR1 SEHNR, CDR2 FQNEAQ (reference sequence). Trimming removed 5 bases from V and 7 bases from J; junction bases left unmatched: 6. This CDR3 has 15 residues. CDR3 sequence: CASSPRGQGVGELFF. CDR3 nucleotide sequence: TGTGCCAGCAGCCCGAGGGGACAGGGGGTCGGGGAGCTGTTTTTT.

This clone was seen more than once but under ten times. The rearrangement joins TRBV11-2 to TRBJ2-5; a weak D match, TRBD1 (6 bases). The CDR3 runs 14 residues. Per germline, CDR1 SGHAT and CDR2 FQNNGV. The V end was cut by 5 bases, the J end by 7 bases, with 17 bases between. The CDR3 DNA follows: TGTGCCAGCAGCACGACCGGGACAAGGGGGACCCAGTACTTC. This gives the protein CASSTTGTRGTQYF.

The chain carries TRBV27 and TRBJ2-3; D possibly corresponds to TRBD2 (7 bases). V dropped 4 bases and J dropped 8 bases, with 19 bases sitting between them. Germline loops: CDR1 MNHEY, CDR2 SMNVEV (reference sequence). CDR3 length: 15 amino acids. CDR3 sequence (DNA): TGTGCCAGCAGTTCCCCCTGGGCGAGGGGGGGTACGCAGTATTTT. Its protein is CASSSPWARGGTQYF.

This sequence joins TRBV2 and TRBJ2-7; no clear D. The V and J ends lost 5 bases and 5 bases respectively, with 19 bases between them. CDR3 size: 15 residues. Germline V gives CDR1 SNHLY, CDR2 FYNNEI. The CDR3 nucleotides are TGTGCCAGCAGTCTACTAACCCCCAATAGTGACGAGCAGTACTTC. Encoded protein: CASSLLTPNSDEQYF. The full variable domain, completed using reference TRBV2 and TRBJ2-7, is EPEVTQTPSHQVTQMGQEVILRCVPISNHLYFYWYRQILGQKVEFLVSFYNNEISEKSEIFDDQFSVERPDGSNFTLKIRSTKLEDSAMYFCASSLLTPNSDEQYFGPGTRLTVT.

V gene TRBV5-5 combines with J gene TRBJ1-4; the D gene is possibly TRBD1 (5 bases). CDR3 length: 14 amino acids. Germline assignment: CDR1 SGHKS and CDR2 YYEKEE (reference sequence). Trimming took off 4 bases at V and 8 bases at J, with 15 bases between the two ends. CDR3 sequence reads: CASSTGQAGEKLFF. CDR3 bases: TGTGCCAGCAGCACTGGACAAGCCGGGGAAAAACTGTTTTTT.

The chain links TRBV10-2 to TRBJ2-2, with 7 bases that match TRBD2. The CDR3 totals 15 residues. V shed 3 bases and J 2 bases; nucleotides not matched to a gene: 3. Germline CDR1 WSHSY, CDR2 SAAADI. In nucleotides, the CDR3 is TGCGCCAGCAGTGATGTAGCGGGTAACACCGGGGAGCTGTTTTTT. Translation: CASSDVAGNTGELFF.

CDR3 in DNA: TGTGCCAGCAGCTCTTCGACAGGGTGGTATGGCTACACCTTC. This codes for CASSSSTGWYGYTF. V is TRBV5-8 and J is TRBJ1-2, with 7 bases lining up with TRBD1. This CDR3 contains 14 residues. With 3 bases clipped from V and 5 bases from J, the junction kept 7 bases outside the gene matches. Germline CDR1 SGHTS, CDR2 YDEGEE.

This sequence joins TRBV6-6 and TRBJ2-7; TRBD2 agrees at 7 bases. The CDR3 sequence is 13 residues long. Germline-derived CDR1 and CDR2 are MNHNY and SVGAGI (reference sequence). V lost 6 bases, J lost 5 bases, and 7 bases stayed unmatched. The DNA for the CDR3 is TGTGCCAGCAGCAGACTAGCTCTTGACGAGCAGTACTTC. Its translation: CASSRLALDEQYF.

The genes are TRBV6-4 and TRBJ2-6; D is uncertain. Germline-derived CDR1 and CDR2 are MRHNA and SNTAGT. The V end lost 5 bases, the J end lost 2 bases, and 7 bases lay between the germline ends. This CDR3 comprises 14 residues. This CDR3 reads CASSPTPGANVLTF. The DNA for the CDR3 is TGTGCCAGCAGTCCGACACCTGGGGCCAACGTCCTGACTTTC.

The table lists this clone with a count of one. The CDR3 sequence is CASSLGQGSLDTEAFF. DNA for the CDR3: TGCGCCAGCAGCTTGGGACAGGGATCGCTGGACACTGAAGCTTTCTTT. The V gene is TRBV5-1, the J gene TRBJ1-1; 7 nucleotides match TRBD1. In germline, CDR1 is SGHRS, CDR2 YFSETQ. Unmatched junction bases numbered 8, after V lost 0 bases and J lost 3 bases. CDR3 length: 16 amino acids.

This sequence joins TRBV29-1 and TRBJ2-5; unclear D gene. This CDR3 has 13 amino acids. Between the trimmed V and J ends, which lost 0 bases and 2 bases, there was a span of 7 bases. In germline, CDR1 is SQVTM, CDR2 ANQGSEA. In DNA form, the CDR3 reads TGCAGCGTTGAAGATCCTAATCAAGAGACCCAGTACTTC. Protein: CSVEDPNQETQYF.

The V gene is TRBV29-1, the J gene TRBJ2-2; unclear D gene. CDR3 length: 12 residues. The germline CDR1 and CDR2 sequences are SQVTM and ANQGSEA. The V end was cut by 4 bases, the J end by 6 bases, with 9 bases between. DNA of the CDR3: TGCAGCGTTGGATCCGGGTCCGGGGAGCTGTTTTTT. It encodes CSVGSGSGELFF.

The J gene is TRBJ2-2, the V gene TRBV5-1; D uncertain. The V gene's germline CDR1 is SGHRS and CDR2 YFSETQ. V lost 1 base, J lost 2 bases, and 9 bases lay in between. The CDR3 runs 15 residues. The CDR3 reads CASSLLELNTGELFF. CDR3 coding DNA: TGCGCCAGCAGCTTGCTCGAATTAAACACCGGGGAGCTGTTTTTT. The entire variable domain, with the rest obtained from reference TRBV5-1 and TRBJ2-2, is as follows: KAGVTQTPRYLIKTRGQQVTLSCSPISGHRSVSWYQQTPGQGLQFLFEYFSETQRNKGNFPGRFSGRQFSNSRSEMNVSTLELGDSALYLCASSLLELNTGELFFGEGSRLTVL.

The V call is TRBV19, the J call TRBJ2-4; D is ambiguous. V shed 3 bases and J shed 1 base, with 10 bases lying between them. Germline-derived CDR1 and CDR2 are LNHDA and SQIVND (reference sequence). The CDR3 has 15 residues. The CDR3 region has the DNA TGTGCCAGTAGTATGAGAGCAGCTGCCAAAAACATTCAGTACTTC. This translates into CASSMRAAAKNIQYF.

The chain employs TRBV7-3 and TRBJ2-1, with a tentative D call TRBD1 (6 bases). CDR1 and CDR2 from the germline V gene are SGHTA and FQGTGA. CDR3 length: 15 amino acids. The V gene lost 1 base and the J gene lost 3 bases, with 10 bases spanning the gap. The CDR3 DNA sequence: TGTGCCAGCAGCTTAAACCCGACAGGCTACAATGAGCAGTTCTTC. It is translated as CASSLNPTGYNEQFF.

The V call is TRBV30, the J call TRBJ2-1; perhaps TRBD2 as D (5 bases). Trimming shortened V by 2 bases and J by 10 bases, and 21 bases separated the two germline ends. Germline values: CDR1 GTSNPN, CDR2 SVGIG (reference sequence). This CDR3 is 15 amino acids long. CDR3 in DNA: TGTGCCTGGAGTACCTTTGGAGTACGGGGAAACGAGCAGTTCTTC. This translates into CAWSTFGVRGNEQFF.

On this clone itself: Other DNA sequences of this sample code for an identical CDR3. The rearrangement links TRBV5-1 to TRBJ2-3; perhaps D is TRBD1 or TRBD2 (5 bases each). Germline lookup yields CDR1 SGHRS and CDR2 YFSETQ. V dropped 2 bases and J dropped 0 bases, with 7 bases sitting between them. The CDR3 runs 14 residues. The DNA for the CDR3 is TGCGCCAGCAGCTTATGGGGGAGCACAGATACGCAGTATTTT. Translation: CASSLWGSTDTQYF.

V and J are TRBV5-5 and TRBJ2-3, with 7 nucleotides matching TRBD2. This CDR3 contains 14 residues. Germline V gene lookup returns CDR1 SGHKS and CDR2 YYEKEE (reference sequence). V lost 4 bases and J lost 2; bases outside the gene matches: 4. In DNA form, the CDR3 reads TGTGCCAGCAGCCTTGGGACTATCACAGATACGCAGTATTTT. This translates into CASSLGTITDTQYF.

The chain combines TRBV9 with TRBJ1-1; D unresolved. Trimming shortened V by 0 bases and J by 1 base, and 7 bases separated the two germline ends. The CDR3 has 14 residues. CDR1 is SGDLS, CDR2 YYNGEE, per germline. For the CDR3, the DNA is TGTGCCAGCAGCGTAGCTCTGGGGAACACTGAAGCTTTCTTT. Translation gives CASSVALGNTEAFF. Full variable domain (rest looked up from reference TRBV9 and TRBJ1-1): DSGVTQTPKHLITATGQRVTLRCSPRSGDLSVYWYQQSLDQGLQFLIQYYNGEERAKGNILERFSAQQFPDLHSELNLSSLELGDSALYFCASSVALGNTEAFFGQGTRLTVV.

J is TRBJ1-2 and V is TRBV5-5; D is unclear. This CDR3 contains 12 residues. Trimming took off 5 bases at V and 8 bases at J, with 13 bases between the two ends. The germline V gene has CDR1 SGHKS and CDR2 YYEKEE (reference sequence). The DNA for the CDR3 is TGTGCCAGCAGTCAAACCCAGAGGGGCTACACCTTC. Translated, it gives CASSQTQRGYTF. The complete variable domain, with remaining parts taken from reference TRBV5-5 and TRBJ1-2, reads DAGVTQSPTHLIKTRGQQVTLRCSPISGHKSVSWYQQVLGQGPQFIFQYYEKEERGRGNFPDRFSARQFPNYSSELNVNALLLGDSALYLCASSQTQRGYTFGSGTRLTVV.

V is TRBV28 and J is TRBJ1-3, with D possibly being TRBD1 (5 bases). This CDR3 has 15 residues. CDR1 and CDR2 from the germline V gene are MDHEN and SYDVKM. Trimming removed 2 bases at V and 3 bases at J, with 11 bases between. In DNA, the CDR3 is TGTGCCAGCAGTTTAGGGGGGGGTTTTGGAAACACCATATATTTT. Protein: CASSLGGGFGNTIYF.

J is TRBJ2-7 and V is TRBV27; D remains ambiguous. The CDR3 loop spans 15 amino acids. V was shortened by 0 bases and J by 3 bases, with 12 bases between the two germline ends. The germline V gene encodes CDR1 MNHEY and CDR2 SMNVEV (reference sequence). The CDR3, as DNA: TGTGCCAGCAGTTTATCCGAACAGAACTACTACGAGCAGTACTTC. Translation: CASSLSEQNYYEQYF.

The chain has TRBV10-2 and TRBJ2-7, with 8 positions matching TRBD2. Germline V gives CDR1 WSHSY, CDR2 SAAADI. V lost 2 bases to trimming and J lost 5 bases; unmatched junction nucleotides: 8. The CDR3 spans 15 residues. CDR3 amino acids: CASSEGSGSTDEQYF. In DNA form, the CDR3 reads TGCGCCAGCAGTGAGGGGAGCGGGAGCACTGACGAGCAGTACTTC.

This chain links TRBV7-9 with TRBJ2-7; 12 bases align to TRBD2. Germline trimming cut 7 bases from V and 4 bases from J; bases unmatched to any gene: 8. The length of the CDR3 is 15 residues. Germline V lookup: CDR1 SEHNR, CDR2 FQNEAQ (reference sequence). The CDR3 loop is CASTMTSGSRYEQYF. The DNA for the CDR3 is TGTGCCAGCACCATGACTAGCGGGAGTAGGTACGAGCAGTACTTC.

This chain links TRBV7-2 with TRBJ2-7, with TRBD2 matching over 14 bases. Germline values: CDR1 SGHTA, CDR2 FQGNSA. Trimming cost V 7 bases and J 7 bases; bases outside gene matches: 9. The CDR3 length is 15 residues. CDR3: CASTTGLAGANEQYF. Written as DNA, the CDR3 is TGTGCCAGCACCACGGGACTAGCGGGAGCGAATGAGCAGTACTTC.

The gene calls are TRBV5-1 and TRBJ2-7; TRBD1 aligns across 7 bases. Trimming removed 3 bases from V and 6 bases from J; junction bases left unmatched: 3. The CDR3 loop spans 12 amino acids. CDR1 and CDR2 from the germline V gene are SGHRS and YFSETQ. CDR3 DNA sequence: TGCGCCAGCAGCTCGACAGGGCTCGAGCAGTACTTC. Protein product: CASSSTGLEQYF.

The chain employs TRBV30 and TRBJ2-4; D is possibly TRBD1 (8 bases). Germline loops: CDR1 GTSNPN, CDR2 SVGIG (reference sequence). CDR3 length: 17 amino acids. V dropped 3 bases and J dropped 4 bases, with 22 bases sitting between them. In DNA, the CDR3 is TGTGCCTGGAGAGCGGGACAGGTCCCCAAGACGAAAAACATTCAGTACTTC. The encoded protein is CAWRAGQVPKTKNIQYF.

CDR3: CASSVRSGANVLTF. The CDR3 nucleotides read TGTGCCAGCAGCGTCCGCTCTGGGGCCAACGTCCTGACTTTC. This chain links TRBV9 with TRBJ2-6; no definite D call. V shed 2 bases and J shed 0 bases, with 3 bases lying between them. The CDR3 runs to 14 residues. CDR1 is SGDLS and CDR2 is YYNGEE in the germline V gene.

About this clone itself: Other DNA sequences from this sample encode an identical CDR3 as well. This chain links TRBV9 with TRBJ2-5, with a tentative D call TRBD2 (5 bases). Germline V lookup: CDR1 SGDLS, CDR2 YYNGEE. This CDR3 region has 13 residues. The V gene lost 0 bases and the J gene lost 2 bases, with 5 bases spanning the gap. The CDR3 loop is CASSVGGQETQYF. The CDR3 DNA sequence: TGTGCCAGCAGCGTAGGAGGGCAAGAGACCCAGTACTTC.

This rearrangement joins TRBV6-5 to TRBJ2-7, with D perhaps TRBD2 (6 bases). There are 14 residues in the CDR3. Germline V gives CDR1 MNHEY, CDR2 SVGAGI. V was shortened by 6 bases and J by 4 bases, with 16 bases between the two germline ends. CDR3 residues: CASRPGGPSYEQYF. In DNA form, the CDR3 reads TGTGCCAGCAGGCCTGGAGGGCCATCATACGAGCAGTACTTC.

The CDR3 region has the DNA TGTGCCAGCAGTGCCCCACGGGGAACGAGGACTGAAGCTTTCTTT. Translation: CASSAPRGTRTEAFF. This chain links TRBV25-1 with TRBJ1-1; D is unclear. Trimming removed 4 bases at V and 5 bases at J, with 17 bases between. This CDR3 is built from 15 residues. Germline CDR1 MGHDK, CDR2 SYGVNS.